These T cell receptor beta chains were read from a single sample in a study of blood T cell repertoires in COVID-19. Some clones are missing from TCRdb's copy, which holds only in-frame ones; the method was immunoSEQ multiplex PCR. The sample lists some 40,000 clones, roughly nine tenths occurring once. Material: peripheral blood. Receptor source: a man aged 45 to 65 with COVID-19, enrolled during active disease. Each CDR3 is given with its conserved first and last residue. The D gene is left open where the match is weak. Clone size is stated in some rows and not others, as once, few, many or a class when expanded.

D gene: -
J gene: TRBJ1-4
clone size: -
V gene: TRBV18
CDR3 protein: CASSPPDRVNEKLFF
CDR3 DNA: TGTGCCAGCTCACCCCCGGACAGAGTTAATGAAAAACTGTTTTTT

D gene: -
J gene: TRBJ2-7
clone size: -
V gene: TRBV15
CDR3 protein: CATSRERQPYYEQYF
CDR3 DNA: TGTGCCACCAGCAGAGAACGACAGCCATACTACGAGCAGTACTTC

D gene: -
J gene: TRBJ2-3
clone size: -
V gene: TRBV24-1
CDR3 protein: CATSDYAGSSTDTQYF
CDR3 DNA: TGTGCCACCAGTGATTATGCGGGGTCTAGCACAGATACGCAGTATTTT

D gene: TRBD2
J gene: TRBJ2-1
clone size: few
V gene: TRBV2
CDR3 protein: CATKERTSGYNEQFF
CDR3 DNA: TGTGCCACCAAAGAGAGGACTAGCGGCTACAATGAGCAGTTCTTC

D gene: TRBD2
J gene: TRBJ2-3
clone size: once
V gene: TRBV14
CDR3 protein: CASSPSGGDTQYF
CDR3 DNA: TGTGCCAGCTCCCCTAGCGGGGGAGATACGCAGTATTTT

D gene: TRBD1
J gene: TRBJ2-7
clone size: once
V gene: TRBV7-9
CDR3 protein: CASSHPRRGLFYF
CDR3 DNA: TGTGCCAGCAGCCACCCGCGTAGGGGGCTATTTTACTTC

D gene: -
J gene: TRBJ1-5
clone size: -
V gene: TRBV2
CDR3 protein: CASKLSENQPQHF
CDR3 DNA: TGTGCCAGCAAATTGTCAGAAAATCAGCCCCAGCATTTT

D gene: -
J gene: TRBJ2-2
clone size: -
V gene: TRBV5-1
CDR3 protein: CASRTEANTGELFF
CDR3 DNA: TGCGCCAGCAGGACAGAAGCGAACACCGGGGAGCTGTTTTTT

D gene: -
J gene: TRBJ1-2
clone size: once
V gene: TRBV6-5
CDR3 protein: CASSSGGASYGYTF
CDR3 DNA: TGTGCCAGCAGTTCGGGGGGGGCAAGCTATGGCTACACCTTC

D gene: -
J gene: TRBJ2-2
clone size: -
V gene: TRBV10-3
CDR3 protein: CATSLSRENTGELFF
CDR3 DNA: TGTGCCACCTCCCTGAGCCGGGAGAACACCGGGGAGCTGTTTTTT

D gene: TRBD1
J gene: TRBJ1-4
clone size: -
V gene: TRBV2
CDR3 protein: CASRLQGAEKLFF
CDR3 DNA: TGTGCCAGCAGACTACAGGGGGCTGAAAAACTGTTTTTT

D gene: -
J gene: TRBJ2-2
clone size: -
V gene: TRBV5-6
CDR3 protein: CASSLVGRGTGELFF
CDR3 DNA: TGTGCCAGCAGCTTGGTCGGGAGAGGGACCGGGGAGCTGTTTTTT

D gene: TRBD1
J gene: TRBJ1-4
clone size: -
V gene: TRBV7-3
CDR3 protein: CASSLKLVGTGWGNEKLFF
CDR3 DNA: TGTGCCAGCAGCTTAAAACTAGTCGGGACAGGGTGGGGAAATGAAAAACTGTTTTTT

D gene: -
J gene: TRBJ1-1
clone size: -
V gene: TRBV2
CDR3 protein: CASSVGHLNTEAFF
CDR3 DNA: TGTGCCAGCAGCGTTGGACACTTGAACACTGAAGCTTTCTTT

D gene: -
J gene: TRBJ1-3
clone size: -
V gene: TRBV4-1
CDR3 protein: CASSPSGRTAGNTIYF
CDR3 DNA: TGCGCCAGCAGCCCGTCGGGAAGGACAGCTGGAAACACCATATATTTT

D gene: -
J gene: TRBJ1-5
clone size: once
V gene: TRBV28
CDR3 protein: CASRSRGLSLSNQPQHF
CDR3 DNA: TGTGCCAGCAGGAGCCGGGGGTTGAGTCTTAGCAATCAGCCCCAGCATTTT

D gene: -
J gene: TRBJ2-3
clone size: -
V gene: TRBV6-5
CDR3 protein: CASSLNPGNTQYF
CDR3 DNA: TGTGCCAGCAGCCTAAACCCAGGGAATACGCAGTATTTT

D gene: TRBD1
J gene: TRBJ2-3
clone size: -
V gene: TRBV28
CDR3 protein: CASSLMTGGVDFSSTDTQYF
CDR3 DNA: TGTGCCAGCAGTTTAATGACAGGGGGAGTGGATTTTTCTAGCACAGATACGCAGTATTTT

D gene: -
J gene: TRBJ2-3
clone size: -
V gene: TRBV29-1
CDR3 protein: CSVPGSEGTDTQYF
CDR3 DNA: TGCAGCGTACCCGGGAGCGAGGGCACAGATACGCAGTATTTT

D gene: -
J gene: TRBJ1-1
clone size: -
V gene: TRBV6-6
CDR3 protein: CASRETANTEAFF
CDR3 DNA: TGTGCCAGCAGAGAGACAGCGAACACTGAAGCTTTCTTT

D gene: -
J gene: TRBJ2-1
clone size: -
V gene: TRBV7-2
CDR3 protein: CASSLSPHSYNEQFF
CDR3 DNA: TGTGCCAGCAGCTTAAGCCCTCACTCCTACAATGAGCAGTTCTTC

D gene: -
J gene: TRBJ2-3
clone size: -
V gene: TRBV15
CDR3 protein: CATSRDFLAGASTDTQYF
CDR3 DNA: TGTGCCACCAGCAGAGATTTCTTGGCGGGGGCTAGCACAGATACGCAGTATTTT

D gene: -
J gene: TRBJ2-7
clone size: -
V gene: TRBV7-2
CDR3 protein: CASSLAGVYEQYF
CDR3 DNA: TGTGCCAGCAGCTTAGCGGGAGTCTACGAGCAGTACTTC

D gene: -
J gene: TRBJ1-2
clone size: -
V gene: TRBV5-8
CDR3 protein: CASSPREILYGYTF
CDR3 DNA: TGTGCCAGCAGTCCCCGAGAGATTCTCTATGGCTACACCTTC

D gene: TRBD1
J gene: TRBJ1-5
clone size: -
V gene: TRBV2
CDR3 protein: CASSVTGGNQPQHF
CDR3 DNA: TGTGCCAGCAGTGTGACAGGGGGCAATCAGCCCCAGCATTTT

D gene: TRBD2
J gene: TRBJ2-2
clone size: -
V gene: TRBV5-1
CDR3 protein: CASSPGVAGNTGELFF
CDR3 DNA: TGCGCCAGCAGCCCGGGGGTAGCGGGTAACACCGGGGAGCTGTTTTTT

D gene: -
J gene: TRBJ2-4
clone size: -
V gene: TRBV6-5
CDR3 protein: CASRAQGIAKNIQYF
CDR3 DNA: TGTGCCAGCAGGGCACAGGGAATTGCCAAAAACATTCAGTACTTC

D gene: -
J gene: TRBJ2-1
clone size: -
V gene: TRBV21-1
CDR3 protein: CASSKTLAGLFYNEQFF
CDR3 DNA: TGTGCCAGCAGCAAGACACTAGCGGGTCTTTTCTACAATGAGCAGTTCTTC

D gene: TRBD1
J gene: TRBJ1-6
clone size: -
V gene: TRBV5-5
CDR3 protein: CASSDRGRGNSPLHF
CDR3 DNA: TGTGCCAGCAGTGACAGGGGGCGAGGAAATTCACCCCTCCACTTT

D gene: -
J gene: TRBJ2-1
clone size: -
V gene: TRBV9
CDR3 protein: CASSVVPQGEQFF
CDR3 DNA: TGTGCCAGCAGCGTAGTTCCCCAGGGGGAGCAGTTCTTC

D gene: -
J gene: TRBJ2-5
clone size: -
V gene: TRBV20-1
CDR3 protein: CSASSSTGETQYF
CDR3 DNA: TGCAGTGCTAGTTCCTCAACCGGAGAGACCCAGTACTTC

D gene: -
J gene: TRBJ1-4
clone size: -
V gene: TRBV7-2
CDR3 protein: CASSLEAYFNEKLFF
CDR3 DNA: TGTGCCAGCAGCTTAGAAGCGTACTTTAATGAAAAACTGTTTTTT

D gene: -
J gene: TRBJ1-3
clone size: -
V gene: TRBV5-6
CDR3 protein: CASSLWFTARNSGNTIYF
CDR3 DNA: TGTGCCAGCAGCTTGTGGTTTACGGCTAGAAACTCTGGAAACACCATATATTTT

D gene: -
J gene: TRBJ2-7
clone size: -
V gene: TRBV6-2/TRBV6-3
CDR3 protein: CASNPEGGLNEQYF
CDR3 DNA: TGTGCCAGCAACCCCGAGGGTGGGCTCAACGAGCAGTACTTC

D gene: -
J gene: TRBJ2-5
clone size: once
V gene: TRBV5-6
CDR3 protein: CASSFNRGQETQYF
CDR3 DNA: TGTGCCAGCAGCTTTAATCGGGGACAAGAGACCCAGTACTTC

D gene: -
J gene: TRBJ2-1
clone size: -
V gene: TRBV7-9
CDR3 protein: CASSLDRPGGSYNEQFF
CDR3 DNA: TGTGCCAGCAGCTTAGATCGTCCAGGGGGGTCCTACAATGAGCAGTTCTTC

D gene: TRBD1
J gene: TRBJ2-7
clone size: -
V gene: TRBV6-2/TRBV6-3
CDR3 protein: CASSYGGQGTYEQYF
CDR3 DNA: TGTGCCAGCAGTTACGGGGGACAGGGGACCTACGAGCAGTACTTC

D gene: TRBD2
J gene: TRBJ2-2
clone size: -
V gene: TRBV2
CDR3 protein: CASSFTSGSTGELFF
CDR3 DNA: TGTGCCAGCAGTTTTACTAGCGGAAGCACCGGGGAGCTGTTTTTT

D gene: -
J gene: TRBJ2-7
clone size: -
V gene: TRBV18
CDR3 protein: CASSEGLTTTYEQYF
CDR3 DNA: TGTGCCAGCTCAGAAGGACTAACAACAACCTACGAGCAGTACTTC

D gene: -
J gene: TRBJ2-1
clone size: -
V gene: TRBV2
CDR3 protein: CASSVRGTYNEQFF
CDR3 DNA: TGTGCCAGCAGTGTCCGCGGGACCTACAATGAGCAGTTCTTC

D gene: TRBD2
J gene: TRBJ2-1
clone size: once
V gene: TRBV19
CDR3 protein: CASSIYGRAAEQFF
CDR3 DNA: TGTGCCAGTAGTATATACGGGAGGGCCGCTGAGCAGTTCTTC

D gene: TRBD2
J gene: TRBJ2-2
clone size: -
V gene: TRBV2
CDR3 protein: CASSRGTSANTGELFF
CDR3 DNA: TGTGCCAGCAGTAGAGGGACTAGCGCGAACACCGGGGAGCTGTTTTTT

D gene: TRBD1
J gene: TRBJ2-3
clone size: -
V gene: TRBV9
CDR3 protein: CASSETGIADTQYF
CDR3 DNA: TGTGCCAGCAGCGAGACAGGGATAGCAGATACGCAGTATTTT

D gene: TRBD1
J gene: TRBJ1-1
clone size: -
V gene: TRBV28
CDR3 protein: CASRRQGDTEAFF
CDR3 DNA: TGTGCCAGCAGACGACAGGGGGACACTGAAGCTTTCTTT

D gene: -
J gene: TRBJ1-4
clone size: -
V gene: TRBV7-2
CDR3 protein: CASSLGGRGREKLFF
CDR3 DNA: TGTGCCAGCAGCTTAGGCGGCAGGGGAAGGGAAAAACTGTTTTTT

D gene: TRBD1
J gene: TRBJ2-2
clone size: -
V gene: TRBV6-5
CDR3 protein: CASSFGTGRNTGELFF
CDR3 DNA: TGTGCCAGCAGTTTTGGGACAGGGAGAAACACCGGGGAGCTGTTTTTT

D gene: -
J gene: TRBJ2-3
clone size: -
V gene: TRBV5-1
CDR3 protein: CASSFYEDTQYF
CDR3 DNA: TGCGCCAGCAGCTTTTATGAGGATACGCAGTATTTT

D gene: TRBD1
J gene: TRBJ2-2
clone size: -
V gene: TRBV12-5
CDR3 protein: CASGSGTGPGELFF
CDR3 DNA: TGTGCTAGTGGTTCGGGGACAGGGCCCGGGGAGCTGTTTTTT

D gene: -
J gene: TRBJ2-3
clone size: -
V gene: TRBV29-1
CDR3 protein: CSVVSGVSTDTQYF
CDR3 DNA: TGCAGCGTTGTATCGGGAGTTAGCACAGATACGCAGTATTTT

D gene: TRBD2
J gene: TRBJ2-1
clone size: -
V gene: TRBV28
CDR3 protein: CASSLGLRGDSHNEQFF
CDR3 DNA: TGTGCCAGCAGTTTAGGGCTCCGGGGGGACTCCCACAATGAGCAGTTCTTC

D gene: TRBD2
J gene: TRBJ2-1
clone size: once
V gene: TRBV13
CDR3 protein: CASSPGTSGSDEQFF
CDR3 DNA: TGTGCCAGCAGCCCGGGGACTAGCGGGTCGGATGAGCAGTTCTTC